A selection of T cell receptor beta chains follows, all from one sample in a study of glioma-infiltrating T cells. TCRdb re-analysed the multiplex PCR reads in MiXCR, keeping a single row per CDR3 protein. The sample shows 100,000 to 150,000 distinct CDR3 sequences, around 23% of them seen only once. The sequenced sample consisted of glioma tissue, nonneoplastic brain tissue, or PBMCs (not recorded which). These receptors were collected from a human donor with low-grade glioma or glioblastoma, undergoing nonglioma brain surgery, or in good health (not recorded which). Each CDR3 is given with its conserved first and last residue. Each record gives: CDR3 protein, clone size, J gene, V gene, D gene. A D gene is named only where the DNA matches it firmly. The listing skips clone size in some rows; elsewhere it reads once, few, many or a size class.

CATTWTGDSNQPQHF	few	TRBJ1-5	TRBV2	TRBD1
CATSRDRGNYGYTF	NA	TRBJ1-2	TRBV15	TRBD1
CSAHQREKLFF	many	TRBJ1-4	TRBV20-1	NA
CSASTGGEETQYF	many	TRBJ2-5	TRBV20-1	TRBD2
CASRTNAGIRTGELFF	few	TRBJ2-2	TRBV7-9	NA
CASSQAIRSSGNTIYF	NA	TRBJ1-3	TRBV4-1	NA
CASSANGNTIYF	few	TRBJ1-3	TRBV7-2	NA
CASNTMGSGNTIYF	few	TRBJ1-3	TRBV6-1	NA
CASSSAGDRGHGYTF	many	TRBJ1-2	TRBV27	TRBD1
CASSSWTGENQPQHF	many	TRBJ1-5	TRBV7-9	TRBD1
CASSSQRVGYTF	NA	TRBJ1-2	TRBV6-1	NA
CASSQGQLGREAFF	NA	TRBJ1-1	TRBV3-1	NA
CASSIEQSNQPQHF	NA	TRBJ1-5	TRBV19	NA
CASSFFSGGAGETQYF	few	TRBJ2-5	TRBV7-2	TRBD2
CAIHRGTEAFF	many	TRBJ1-1	TRBV10-2	TRBD1
CASRQGAGYGYTF	NA	TRBJ1-2	TRBV2	TRBD1
CASSAGSRSEAFF	many	TRBJ1-1	TRBV2	NA
CASSFGGSSDNYGYTF	NA	TRBJ1-2	TRBV28	NA
CASSSSQGISYNSPLHF	few	TRBJ1-6	TRBV27	NA
CASSLVDGNEQFF	few	TRBJ2-1	TRBV12-3/TRBV12-4	NA
CASEDRGLGEQFF	few	TRBJ2-1	TRBV3-1	TRBD1
CASSLGTSVYGYTF	few	TRBJ1-2	TRBV4-1	NA
CASSGGSSYNSPLHF	NA	TRBJ1-6	TRBV25-1	NA
CSADPLGGPNEQFF	medium-sized	TRBJ2-1	TRBV20-1	NA
CASSLAWGAYNEQFF	many	TRBJ2-1	TRBV5-5	NA
CASSKPGCREQPQHF	once	TRBJ1-5	TRBV2	NA
CASSFGGLAKNIQYF	NA	TRBJ2-4	TRBV11-2	NA
CASSLTRGTDTQYF	few	TRBJ2-3	TRBV19	NA